What follows are 21 T cell receptor beta chains derived from one specimen sequenced in a study of blood T cells in healthy people across ages. PCR was performed a second time for about 6 to 12 cycles using a sample-barcoded 5' primer and a J-beta primer mix. TCRdb re-analysed the 5' RACE reads in MiXCR, keeping a single row per CDR3 protein. Seen here are roughly 1,500,000 distinct CDR3 sequences, around two fifths observed once, and the top ten hold 6.5% to 10%. Material: blood. Receptors originate from a woman between 18 and 29 years old in good health.

This clonotype was observed a few times. A much larger clone differs by one base, so this may be a read error. This rearrangement joins TRBV5-1 to TRBJ2-7; TRBD1 might be the D (5 bases). CDR1 and CDR2 (germline): SGHRS, YFSETQ. The length of the CDR3 is 12 residues. The CDR3 loop is CASSRVSSEQYF. CDR3 nucleotides: TGCGCCAGCTCCAGGGTCTCCTCCGAGCAGTACTTC.

This clonotype showed up just once. The rearrangement links TRBV2 to TRBJ1-1; 11 bases map to TRBD1. Germline CDR1 and CDR2: SNHLY and FYNNEI. CDR3 length: 14 amino acids. V lost 8 bases and J lost 4; bases outside the gene matches: 6. CDR3 protein: CASDAGTGGTEAFF. DNA for the CDR3: TGTGCCAGCGATGCCGGGACAGGGGGCACTGAAGCTTTCTTT.

The chain is built from TRBV5-1 and TRBJ2-1, with D possibly being TRBD1 or TRBD2 (5 bases each). Germline CDR1 and CDR2: SGHRS and YFSETQ. The V end lost 6 bases, the J end lost 4 bases, and 14 bases lay between the germline ends. The CDR3 consists of 14 residues. The CDR3 is CASNFGTPYNEQFF. The CDR3 DNA follows: TGCGCCAGCAACTTCGGGACCCCTTACAATGAGCAGTTCTTC.

This sequence joins TRBV11-2 and TRBJ1-1; 8 positions match TRBD1. The CDR3 covers 15 residues. The V gene end was trimmed by 5 bases and the J gene end by 7 bases; junction bases not matched to a gene: 12. CDR1 SGHAT and CDR2 FQNNGV come from the germline V gene. This CDR3 is CASSRDRGVRGEAFF. In nucleotides, the CDR3 is TGTGCCAGCAGCCGCGACAGGGGAGTTAGAGGTGAAGCTTTCTTT.

The rearrangement uses TRBV7-2 and TRBJ2-1; D gene uncertain. Germline assignment: CDR1 SGHTA and CDR2 FQGNSA. The CDR3 extends over 13 amino acids. Trimming shortened V by 4 bases and J by 10 bases, and 14 bases separated the two germline ends. The CDR3 nucleotides are TGTGCCAGCAGCTCAAGCCTCGCCCCCGAGCAGTTCTTC. Encoded protein: CASSSSLAPEQFF.

This chain joins TRBV5-1 and TRBJ2-5; possible D gene TRBD1, 6 bases. From germline, CDR1 is SGHRS and CDR2 YFSETQ. V was pared by 4 bases and J by 11 bases, with 21 bases between. CDR3 length: 14 residues. CDR3 bases: TGCGCCAGCAGCGGAGGACAGACCCTGAATGAGCAGTACTTC. Protein sequence: CASSGGQTLNEQYF.

The chain employs TRBV7-2 and TRBJ1-2; D call uncertain. The length of the CDR3 is 12 residues. The V end was cut by 5 bases, the J end by 5 bases, with 9 bases between. The germline V gene encodes CDR1 SGHTA and CDR2 FQGNSA. The CDR3 DNA sequence: TGTGCCAGCAGCCTTCTGACGTATGGCTACACCTTC. Translated, it gives CASSLLTYGYTF.

The rearrangement uses TRBV20-1 and TRBJ2-2; TRBD2 matches 10 bases. This CDR3 has 17 amino acids. Germline CDR1 reads DFQATT; CDR2 reads SNEGSKA (reference sequence). The junction had 8 bases not matched to a gene; V was cut back by 2 bases and J by 2 bases. CDR3 protein: CSARNQRTSGNTGELFF. In DNA form, the CDR3 reads TGCAGTGCTAGAAACCAACGGACTAGCGGTAACACCGGGGAGCTGTTTTTT.

The V gene is TRBV12-3 or TRBV12-4, the J gene TRBJ1-2, with 10 nucleotides matching TRBD1. With V trimmed by 5 bases and J by 5 bases, 8 bases remained unmatched. The CDR3 loop spans 15 amino acids. CDR3 amino acids: CASSAATGGNYGYTF. As DNA, the CDR3 is TGTGCCAGCAGTGCCGCGACAGGGGGCAATTATGGCTACACCTTC.

J is TRBJ1-1 and V is TRBV20-1, with D unclear. The germline CDR1 and CDR2 sequences are DFQATT and SNEGSKA (reference sequence). This CDR3 region has 14 residues. V dropped 0 bases and J dropped 4 bases, with 12 bases sitting between them. The CDR3 protein is CSARDIRPFTEAFF. In DNA, the CDR3 is TGCAGTGCTAGAGATATAAGGCCATTCACTGAAGCTTTCTTT.

There are a few counts of this clonotype. The chain carries TRBV12-3 or TRBV12-4 and TRBJ2-7, with a possible D match to TRBD2 (6 bases). The CDR3 spans 15 residues. V lost 2 bases to trimming and J lost 3 bases, with 14 bases between them. CDR3 region: CASSLSLGLLYEQYF. In DNA, the CDR3 is TGTGCCAGCAGTTTATCGCTAGGACTACTCTACGAGCAGTACTTC.

The genes are TRBV12-3 or TRBV12-4 and TRBJ1-2, with 9 bases aligning to TRBD1. The V and J ends lost 1 base and 5 bases, in that order; junction bases with no gene match: 8. CDR3 length: 16 amino acids. The CDR3 loop reads CASSLGNTGGRYGYTF. The CDR3, as DNA: TGTGCCAGCAGTTTAGGGAACACAGGGGGCCGGTATGGCTACACCTTC.

This chain joins TRBV7-2 and TRBJ2-1; unclear D gene. Germline V lookup: CDR1 SGHTA, CDR2 FQGNSA. V lost 2 bases to trimming and J lost 10 bases, with 9 bases between them. The CDR3 consists of 12 residues. CDR3 nucleotides: TGTGCCAGCAGCTTAAACCTGGGGGAGCAGTTCTTC. Translating gives CASSLNLGEQFF.

This chain connects TRBV20-1 to TRBJ2-5, with a tentative D call TRBD2 (6 bases). V lost 8 bases and J 5 bases, leaving 18 bases between the germline ends. CDR3 length equals 13 residues. Germline-derived CDR1 and CDR2 are DFQATT and SNEGSKA (reference sequence). CDR3 sequence (DNA): TGCAGTCTAAACCCGGGAGTTTCCGAGACCCAGTACTTC. Translating it yields CSLNPGVSETQYF.

This clonotype was recorded a few times. The V call is TRBV25-1, the J call TRBJ2-7; D is tentatively TRBD1 or TRBD2 (5 bases each). The CDR3 sequence is 12 residues long. Germline V gene data show CDR1 as MGHDK and CDR2 as SYGVNS. Trimming shortened V by 7 bases and J by 5 bases, and 12 bases separated the two germline ends. The CDR3 spells CASTGPGNEQYF. In DNA form, the CDR3 reads TGTGCCAGCACGGGGCCAGGCAACGAGCAGTACTTC.

The chain couples TRBV18 to TRBJ2-4, with TRBD2 matching over 7 bases. The last part of the DNA fits TRBJ2-5 better; the J call may be wrong. The CDR3 length is 18 residues. Germline CDR1 and CDR2: KGHSH and LQKENI. The CDR3 DNA is TGTGCCAGCTCACCATTCGCAAAAGCGGGACGGGGACAAGAGACCCAGTACTTC. Protein sequence: CASSPFAKAGRGQETQYF.

The chain is built from TRBV30 and TRBJ2-7; D not certain. The end of the DNA is better explained by TRBJ2-5, so the J call may be wrong. The CDR3 has 15 residues. Germline lookup yields CDR1 GTSNPN and CDR2 SVGIG (reference sequence). CDR3 DNA: TGTGCCTGGAGTAACGGGCTAAACCCGAGAGAGACCCAGTACTTC. It encodes CAWSNGLNPRETQYF.

The V call is TRBV20-1, the J call TRBJ2-3, with D maybe TRBD2 (5 bases). Between the trimmed V and J ends, which lost 1 base and 6 bases, there was a span of 17 bases. Germline V gives CDR1 DFQATT, CDR2 SNEGSKA (reference sequence). The length of the CDR3 is 15 residues. CDR3 protein: CSARVSQEVWDTQYF. The CDR3 DNA reads as TGCAGTGCTAGAGTGTCCCAGGAGGTCTGGGATACGCAGTATTTT.

The chain uses TRBV6-4 and TRBJ2-3; TRBD2 matches at 10 bases. The germline gives CDR1 MRHNA, CDR2 SNTAGT. This CDR3 has 15 residues. V lost 6 bases, J lost 4 bases, and 7 bases stayed unmatched. CDR3 loop: CASSRAGGLSDTQYF. The DNA of the CDR3 is TGTGCCAGCAGCCGAGCGGGGGGGCTATCAGATACGCAGTATTTT.

This clonotype was observed a handful of times. The chain uses TRBV20-1 and TRBJ2-6, with 8 bases aligning to TRBD2. This CDR3 contains 18 residues. Germline V gives CDR1 DFQATT, CDR2 SNEGSKA (reference sequence). Trimming removed 0 bases from V and 0 bases from J; junction bases left unmatched: 7. CDR3 region: CSARDWLAGLSGANVLTF. The CDR3 coding sequence is TGCAGTGCTAGAGATTGGCTAGCGGGCCTCTCTGGGGCCAACGTCCTGACTTTC.

This clonotype occurred a few times. The chain joins TRBV5-6 to TRBJ2-1; tentative D call: TRBD1 (7 bases). This CDR3 contains 14 residues. V was clipped by 0 bases and J by 9 bases, with 13 bases between them. The germline CDR1 and CDR2 sequences are SGHDT and YYEEEE. The CDR3 DNA sequence: TGTGCCAGCAGCTTGGCCAGGGGGGCTGGTGAGCAGTTCTTC. Translating it yields CASSLARGAGEQFF.